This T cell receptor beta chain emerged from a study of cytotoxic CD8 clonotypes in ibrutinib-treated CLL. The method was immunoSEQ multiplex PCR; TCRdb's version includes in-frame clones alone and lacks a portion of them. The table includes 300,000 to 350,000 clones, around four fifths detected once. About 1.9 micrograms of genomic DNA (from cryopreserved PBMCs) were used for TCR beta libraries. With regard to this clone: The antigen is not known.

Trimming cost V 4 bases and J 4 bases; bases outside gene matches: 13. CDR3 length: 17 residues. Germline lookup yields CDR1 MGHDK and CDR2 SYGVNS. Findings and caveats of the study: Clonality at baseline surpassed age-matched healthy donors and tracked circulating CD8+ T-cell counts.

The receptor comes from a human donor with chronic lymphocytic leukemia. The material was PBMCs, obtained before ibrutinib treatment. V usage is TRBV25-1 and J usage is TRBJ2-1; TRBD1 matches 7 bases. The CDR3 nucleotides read TGTGCCAGCAGTGCTACAGGACAGGATGGGCTTTACAATGAGCAGTTCTTC. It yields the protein CASSATGQDGLYNEQFF.